The rows below give T cell receptor beta chains drawn from one sample of a study of blood T cell repertoires in COVID-19. Generated by immunoSEQ multiplex PCR, the TCRdb table keeps only in-frame clones and is missing some. Among about 200,000 clones listed, 89% were seen once. Sequencing input: peripheral blood. The receptors come from a man aged 55 to 69 who had recovered from COVID-19. The CDR3 runs from the conserved cysteine through the conserved F or W. Each record gives: V gene, D gene, clone size, J gene, CDR3 protein, CDR3 DNA. The D gene is left open where the match is weak. The listing skips clone size in some rows; elsewhere it reads once, few, many or a size class.

TRBV3-1/TRBV3-2	TRBD1	.	TRBJ1-1	CASSQQGGPPGAFF	TGTGCCAGCAGCCAACAGGGGGGCCCTCCCGGGGCTTTCTTT
TRBV20-1	TRBD1	.	TRBJ1-1	CSASQGGRAFF	TGCAGTGCTAGCCAAGGGGGCAGGGCTTTCTTT
TRBV30	.	.	TRBJ1-6	CAWSRGNSPLHF	TGTGCCTGGAGTCGAGGGAATTCACCCCTCCACTTT
TRBV7-2	TRBD2	.	TRBJ2-7	CASSPQREYEQYF	TGTGCCAGCAGCCCGCAGCGGGAGTACGAGCAGTACTTC
TRBV5-1	TRBD1	.	TRBJ2-7	CASSPGTGYHEQYF	TGCGCCAGCAGCCCCGGGACAGGGTACCACGAGCAGTACTTC
TRBV28	.	.	TRBJ1-4	CASSLGGAIGEKLFF	TGTGCCAGCAGTTTAGGCGGGGCTATCGGGGAAAAACTGTTTTTT
TRBV21-1	.	.	TRBJ2-7	CASSKGTRWDRASYEQYF	TGTGCCAGCAGCAAAGGTACCCGATGGGACAGGGCATCCTACGAGCAGTACTTC
TRBV7-9	.	.	TRBJ2-1	CASSFPRSGVGNEQFF	TGTGCCAGCAGCTTCCCTCGGTCGGGAGTTGGCAATGAGCAGTTCTTC
TRBV7-3	TRBD1	.	TRBJ2-4	CASSPGTGQNIQYF	TGTGCCAGCAGCCCCGGGACAGGGCAGAACATTCAGTACTTC
TRBV6-5	.	.	TRBJ2-5	CASSYSGPSETQYF	TGTGCCAGCAGTTACTCGGGCCCTTCGGAGACCCAGTACTTC
TRBV9	TRBD1	.	TRBJ1-2	CASSPRTGNYGYTF	TGTGCCAGCAGCCCTCGGACAGGGAACTATGGCTACACCTTC
TRBV18	.	.	TRBJ1-5	CASSPEGFWNQPQHF	TGTGCCAGCTCACCGGAGGGGTTTTGGAATCAGCCCCAGCATTTT
TRBV27	.	.	TRBJ1-1	CATHGGGTEAFF	TGTGCCACCCATGGGGGCGGCACTGAAGCTTTCTTT
TRBV11-2	.	.	TRBJ1-1	CASSILRGVPGAEAFF	TGTGCCAGCAGCATACTACGAGGCGTGCCGGGGGCTGAAGCTTTCTTT
TRBV7-8	.	.	TRBJ1-1	CASSAGRQGLNTEAFF	TGTGCCAGCAGCGCAGGTCGTCAGGGTTTGAACACTGAAGCTTTCTTT
TRBV6-2/TRBV6-3	.	.	TRBJ2-7	CASSYGVYEQYF	TGTGCCAGCAGTTACGGAGTATACGAGCAGTACTTC
TRBV30	TRBD1	.	TRBJ1-5	CAWSVQGWQPQHF	TGTGCCTGGAGTGTACAGGGGTGGCAGCCCCAGCATTTT
TRBV6-5	TRBD1	few	TRBJ1-2	CASRLQGARGYTF	TGTGCCAGCAGGTTACAGGGGGCGCGTGGCTACACCTTC
TRBV9	.	.	TRBJ2-7	CASSVGPAPSSYEQYF	TGTGCCAGCAGCGTAGGACCAGCGCCAAGCTCCTACGAGCAGTACTTC
TRBV6-6	.	.	TRBJ2-1	CASSYGSRDLYNEQFF	TGTGCCAGCAGTTACGGTTCGCGGGACCTCTACAATGAGCAGTTCTTC
TRBV5-1	TRBD1	.	TRBJ1-3	CASSPGQVGNTIYF	TGCGCCAGCAGCCCCGGACAGGTTGGAAACACCATATATTTT
TRBV7-2	TRBD2	.	TRBJ2-7	CASSFGTSGRLYEQYF	TGTGCCAGCAGCTTCGGGACTAGCGGGAGGCTCTACGAGCAGTACTTC
TRBV5-4	.	.	TRBJ1-2	CASSLGPGNYGYTF	TGTGCCAGCAGCTTGGGGCCAGGGAACTATGGCTACACCTTC
TRBV7-2	.	.	TRBJ2-7	CASTQTVSYEQYF	TGTGCCAGCACACAGACAGTATCCTACGAGCAGTACTTC
TRBV5-5	TRBD1	.	TRBJ1-2	CASSLASGGGYTF	TGTGCCAGCAGCTTGGCCTCAGGGGGAGGCTACACCTTC
TRBV11-3	.	.	TRBJ1-1	CASSLVRTDMNTEAFF	TGTGCCAGCAGCTTGGTCCGGACAGACATGAACACTGAAGCTTTCTTT
TRBV5-1	.	.	TRBJ2-7	CASRSGFTYEQYF	TGCGCCAGCAGGTCGGGATTTACCTACGAGCAGTACTTC
TRBV2	.	.	TRBJ2-7	CASKPTSYEQYF	TGTGCCAGCAAGCCTACCTCCTACGAGCAGTACTTC
TRBV29-1	.	.	TRBJ1-1	CSVRSGGVTEAFF	TGCAGCGTAAGGTCCGGCGGGGTCACTGAAGCTTTCTTT
TRBV3-1/TRBV3-2	.	.	TRBJ1-4	CASSQPIRGGTNEKLFF	TGTGCCAGCAGCCAGCCCATTCGCGGAGGAACTAATGAAAAACTGTTTTTT
TRBV7-9	TRBD1	.	TRBJ1-2	CASTPLYRGSWDYGYTF	TGTGCCAGCACTCCACTATACAGGGGGAGCTGGGACTATGGCTACACCTTC
TRBV5-4	TRBD2	.	TRBJ2-1	CASSPRDVAGAHEQFF	TGTGCCAGCAGTCCCCGGGATGTTGCGGGAGCACATGAGCAGTTCTTC
TRBV9	.	.	TRBJ2-1	CASSPPGAYRPPAFF	TGTGCCAGCAGCCCTCCGGGAGCGTACCGTCCCCCCGCGTTCTTC
TRBV5-1	TRBD1	.	TRBJ1-1	CASSPPGQGVTEAFF	TGCGCCAGCAGCCCTCCGGGACAGGGTGTGACTGAAGCTTTCTTT
TRBV5-6	TRBD2	.	TRBJ2-3	CASSLIRSSGRTPDTQYF	TGTGCCAGCAGCTTGATTCGGTCTAGCGGGAGGACGCCAGATACGCAGTATTTT
TRBV3-1/TRBV3-2	.	.	TRBJ2-5	CASSHPPGGTQYF	TGTGCCAGCAGCCACCCACCAGGAGGGACCCAGTACTTC
TRBV5-8	TRBD1	.	TRBJ2-3	CASSFTGDTQYF	TGTGCCAGCAGCTTCACAGGGGACACGCAGTATTTT
TRBV4-2	TRBD1	few	TRBJ2-1	CASSQGQGTGRLF	TGTGCCAGCAGCCAAGGACAGGGGACGGGGCGGCTCTTC
TRBV6-5	.	.	TRBJ1-6	CASSPMTGDNSPLHF	TGTGCCAGCAGTCCAATGACAGGAGATAATTCACCCCTCCACTTT
TRBV6-1	.	.	TRBJ2-1	CASSESGGRINEQFF	TGTGCCAGCAGTGAAAGTGGAGGGCGGATCAATGAGCAGTTCTTC
TRBV27	.	.	TRBJ2-1	CASSFYPPQGSGYEQFF	TGTGCCAGCAGTTTCTATCCCCCCCAGGGTTCAGGGTATGAGCAGTTCTTC
TRBV5-6	.	.	TRBJ1-5	CASSLGGGTQPQHF	TGTGCCAGCAGCTTGGGGGGAGGGACTCAGCCCCAGCATTTT
TRBV20-1	.	.	TRBJ2-3	CSASSSSGLGTDTQYF	TGCAGTGCTAGTTCTTCGAGCGGGCTTGGCACAGATACGCAGTATTTT
TRBV5-1	TRBD2	once	TRBJ2-1	CASSLSTSVQFF	TGCGCCAGCAGCTTGAGTACTAGCGTGCAGTTCTTC
TRBV5-1	.	once	TRBJ2-7	CASRQIPSYEQYF	TGCGCCAGCAGACAGATTCCCTCCTACGAGCAGTACTTC
TRBV3-1/TRBV3-2	.	.	TRBJ2-3	CASSQKRDTQYF	TGTGCCAGCAGCCAGAAGCGGGATACGCAGTATTTT
TRBV3-1/TRBV3-2	TRBD1	.	TRBJ1-2	CASSPTGEISYGYTF	TGTGCCAGCAGCCCGACAGGGGAGATAAGCTATGGCTACACCTTC
TRBV6-2/TRBV6-3	.	.	TRBJ2-1	CASSYLGSSYNEQFF	TGTGCCAGCAGTTACCTGGGGAGCTCCTACAATGAGCAGTTCTTC
TRBV5-4	.	.	TRBJ2-5	CASSLQAQETQYF	TGTGCCAGCAGCTTGCAGGCCCAAGAGACCCAGTACTTC
TRBV11-3	.	.	TRBJ2-7	CASSLKPGISYEQYF	TGTGCCAGCAGCCTGAAACCCGGGATCTCCTACGAGCAGTACTTC
TRBV28	.	.	TRBJ2-7	CASSPPNRQYYEQYF	TGTGCCAGCAGCCCCCCGAACCGACAGTACTACGAGCAGTACTTC
TRBV7-2	TRBD2	.	TRBJ2-7	CASSLIFSGSYEQYF	TGTGCCAGCAGCTTAATTTTTAGCGGGAGTTACGAGCAGTACTTC
TRBV7-8	TRBD2	.	TRBJ2-7	CASSLGLAGVGEQYF	TGTGCCAGCAGCTTGGGACTAGCGGGAGTAGGGGAGCAGTACTTC